These 10 T cell receptor beta chains were sequenced from one sample in a study of T cells in Graves' hyperthyroidism and ophthalmopathy. Researchers amplified the TCR beta CDR3 regions from RNA transcripts. Carried out on the TCR CDR3, a first-round RT-PCR used the HTBI primer set. TCRdb re-called the multiplex PCR reads through MiXCR, storing one row per CDR3 protein. The sample has fewer than 750,000 distinct CDR3 sequences, 14% to 15% seen once. The material sequenced was blood. The source of these receptors is a woman in her forties with Graves' ophthalmopathy.

Only a few counts were recorded for this clonotype. The chain carries TRBV7-9 and TRBJ2-5, with TRBD1 matching over 8 bases. After removal of 4 bases from V and 1 base from J, the junction contained 8 bases not matched to a gene. CDR1 SEHNR and CDR2 FQNEAQ come from the germline V gene (reference sequence). CDR3 length: 16 amino acids. CDR3 protein: CASSSGQGGRQETQYF. The CDR3 DNA reads as TGTGCCAGCAGCTCCGGACAGGGTGGGCGCCAAGAGACCCAGTACTTC.

Ten or more counts support this clonotype. The CDR3: CASSYSAGADQPQHF. CDR3 coding DNA: TGTGCCAGCAGTTACTCGGCAGGGGCCGATCAGCCCCAGCATTTT. The rearrangement links TRBV6-5 to TRBJ1-5; perhaps TRBD1 as D (6 bases). The germline V gene encodes CDR1 MNHEY and CDR2 SVGAGI. Trimming left V 0 bases short and J 5 bases short, with 11 bases between. This CDR3 spans 15 amino acids.

This clonotype was seen repeatedly, ten times or more. The rearrangement links TRBV27 to TRBJ1-1; 7 bases align to TRBD1. V lost 6 bases and J lost 1; bases outside the gene matches: 5. The CDR3 sequence is 14 residues long. Germline CDR1 MNHEY, CDR2 SMNVEV (reference sequence). The CDR3: CASRRDRGNTEAFF. In DNA, the CDR3 is TGTGCCAGCAGACGGGACAGAGGGAACACTGAAGCTTTCTTT.

V and J are TRBV20-1 and TRBJ2-2, with 8 bases aligning to TRBD2. The V and J ends lost 3 bases and 7 bases, in that order; junction bases with no gene match: 13. In germline, CDR1 is DFQATT, CDR2 SNEGSKA (reference sequence). The CDR3 contains 16 residues. The CDR3, as DNA: TGCAGTGCTAGCGGCGGGAGGACCTTTGCAATCGGGGAGCTGTTTTTT. Protein sequence: CSASGGRTFAIGELFF.

This clonotype has a count of ten or more. The junction departs from the called germline gene at one end, perhaps through a read error. The chain combines TRBV6-2 or TRBV6-3 with TRBJ2-7, with 8 bases lining up with TRBD2. The CDR3 spans 13 residues. Germline V gene lookup returns CDR1 MNHEY and CDR2 SVGEGT. CDR3 protein: CAGRLANAYEQYF. In nucleotides, the CDR3 is TGTGCCGGCAGACTAGCGAACGCCTACGAGCAGTACTTC.

This clonotype was found many times. This chain links TRBV12-3 or TRBV12-4 with TRBJ2-1; the D call may be TRBD1 or TRBD2 (5 bases each). The CDR3 has 13 amino acids. With 4 bases removed from V and 8 bases from J, the gap between germline ends came to 12 bases. Here the CDR3 reads CASSSDWGDEQFF. CDR3 DNA sequence: TGTGCCAGCAGTTCGGACTGGGGCGATGAGCAGTTCTTC.

This clonotype was counted many times. This chain joins TRBV24-1 and TRBJ2-5; D is undetermined. This CDR3 is 14 amino acids long. Germline assignment: CDR1 KGHDR and CDR2 SFDVKD. The V end was cut by 4 bases, the J end by 2 bases, with 10 bases between. CDR3 nucleotide sequence: TGTGCCACCAGTGACCAACACACGCAAGAGACCCAGTACTTC. It translates to CATSDQHTQETQYF.

This clonotype was counted at least ten times. V usage is TRBV6-2 or TRBV6-3 and J usage is TRBJ2-7; a possible D gene is TRBD1 (5 bases). The V gene lost 2 bases and the J gene lost 2 bases, with 13 bases spanning the gap. From germline, CDR1 is MNHEY and CDR2 SVGEGT. This CDR3 comprises 15 residues. In DNA form, the CDR3 reads TGTGCCAGCAGTTACCTAGGGGCCGCCGCCTACGAGCAGTACTTC. This encodes CASSYLGAAAYEQYF.

At least ten counts were recorded for this clonotype. The chain joins TRBV19 to TRBJ1-1; 7 positions agree with TRBD1. CDR1 is LNHDA, CDR2 SQIVND, per germline (reference sequence). V trimming: 10 bases; J trimming: 1 base; junction bases outside the gene matches: 6. This CDR3 is 13 amino acids long. Written as DNA, the CDR3 is TGTGCCACCCTCCGGGACAGGAACACTGAAGCTTTCTTT. Its translation: CATLRDRNTEAFF.

This clonotype was picked up many times. V is TRBV19 and J is TRBJ1-1, with D possibly TRBD1 on 5 matching bases. Trimming removed 5 bases at V and 6 bases at J, with 13 bases between. Per the germline V gene, CDR1 is LNHDA and CDR2 is SQIVND (reference sequence). CDR3 length: 13 amino acids. The CDR3 region is CASSDGQVAEAFF. CDR3 coding DNA: TGTGCCAGTAGTGACGGACAAGTGGCTGAAGCTTTCTTT.